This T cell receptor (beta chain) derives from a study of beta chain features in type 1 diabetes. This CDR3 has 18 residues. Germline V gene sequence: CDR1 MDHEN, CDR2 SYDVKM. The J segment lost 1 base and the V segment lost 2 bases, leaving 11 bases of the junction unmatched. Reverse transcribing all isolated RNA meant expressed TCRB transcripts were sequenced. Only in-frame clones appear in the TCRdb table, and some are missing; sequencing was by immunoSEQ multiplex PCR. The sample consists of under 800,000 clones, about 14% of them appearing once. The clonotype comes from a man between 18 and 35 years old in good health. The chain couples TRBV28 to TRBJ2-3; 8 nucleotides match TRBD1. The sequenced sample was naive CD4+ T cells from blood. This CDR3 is CASSLGAPGGLGTDTQYF. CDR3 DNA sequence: TGTGCCAGCAGTTTAGGGGCTCCAGGGGGCCTAGGCACAGATACGCAGTATTTT.